This TCR beta chain was observed in a study of CD8 T cells in Susac syndrome. Random hexamers primed reverse transcription of about 0.45 to 1 ug RNA. The TCR beta CDR3 was amplified by immunoSEQ multiplex PCR across 54 Vbeta, 13 Jbeta. TCRdb called the immunoSEQ multiplex PCR reads again in MiXCR, with one record for every CDR3 protein. The sample contains about 140,000 distinct CDR3 sequences, 85% to 95% of which appear only once. Sequenced: CD4+ T cells from PBMCs. This clonotype was sampled from a human donor with Susac syndrome.

Here the CDR3 reads CSARESGGRLSSYNSPLHF. The CDR3 coding sequence is TGCAGTGCTAGAGAATCAGGGGGCAGATTGAGCTCCTATAATTCACCCCTCCACTTT. The J gene is TRBJ1-6, the V gene TRBV20-1; TRBD1 agrees at 8 bases. The germline V gene encodes CDR1 DFQATT and CDR2 SNEGSKA (reference sequence). The CDR3 totals 19 residues. The J segment lost 0 bases and the V segment lost 0 bases, leaving 10 bases of the junction unmatched.